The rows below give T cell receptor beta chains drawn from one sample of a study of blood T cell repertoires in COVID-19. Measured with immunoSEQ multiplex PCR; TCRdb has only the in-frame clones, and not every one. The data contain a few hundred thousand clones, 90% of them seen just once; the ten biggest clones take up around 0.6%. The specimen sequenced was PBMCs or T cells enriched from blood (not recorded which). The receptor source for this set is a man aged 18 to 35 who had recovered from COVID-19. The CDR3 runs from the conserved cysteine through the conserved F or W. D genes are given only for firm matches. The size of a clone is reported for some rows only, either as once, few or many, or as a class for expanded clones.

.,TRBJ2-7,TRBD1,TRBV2,CASRGDSPHEQYF,TGTGCCAGCAGGGGGGACAGCCCTCACGAGCAGTACTTC
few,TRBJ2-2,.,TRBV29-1,CSVTGQLTGELFF,TGCAGCGTGACCGGACAGCTCACCGGGGAGCTGTTTTTT
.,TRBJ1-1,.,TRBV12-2,CASRPSRDREFVTEAFF,TGTGCAAGTCGCCCCAGCCGGGACAGGGAGTTTGTAACTGAAGCTTTCTTT
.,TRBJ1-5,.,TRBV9,CASSGQANQPQHF,TGTGCCAGCAGCGGACAGGCCAATCAGCCCCAGCATTTT
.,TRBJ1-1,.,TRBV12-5,CASGPSTGGAFF,TGTGCTAGTGGTCCCTCTACCGGGGGAGCTTTCTTT
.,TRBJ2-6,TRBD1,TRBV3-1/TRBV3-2,CASSLPGTGAGANVLTF,TGTGCCAGCAGCCTCCCCGGGACAGGGGCTGGGGCCAACGTCCTGACTTTC
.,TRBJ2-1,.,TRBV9,CASSTRPGVAYNEQFF,TGTGCCAGCTCTACCCGCCCAGGGGTCGCCTACAATGAGCAGTTCTTC
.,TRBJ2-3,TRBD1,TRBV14,CASSQDGTGAGGDTQYF,TGTGCCAGCAGCCAAGACGGGACAGGGGCGGGAGGAGATACGCAGTATTTT
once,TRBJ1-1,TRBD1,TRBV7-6,CASSSRPGQGKAFF,TGTGCCAGCAGCTCCCGGCCTGGACAGGGGAAGGCTTTCTTT
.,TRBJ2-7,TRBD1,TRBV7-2,CASSWGTGAYEQYF,TGTGCCAGCAGCTGGGGGACAGGAGCCTACGAGCAGTACTTC
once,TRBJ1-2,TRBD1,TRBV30,CAWSVRQGADGYTF,TGTGCCTGGAGTGTACGGCAGGGGGCCGATGGCTACACCTTC
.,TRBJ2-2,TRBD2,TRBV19,CASSSGGSELFF,TGTGCCAGTAGTTCGGGGGGGTCGGAGCTGTTTTTT
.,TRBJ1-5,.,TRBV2,CASSGISGERNQPQHF,TGTGCCAGCAGTGGGATTTCCGGGGAACGGAATCAGCCCCAGCATTTT
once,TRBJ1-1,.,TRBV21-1,CASSKNGTGKNTEAFF,TGTGCCAGCAGCAAAAACGGGACAGGCAAGAACACTGAAGCTTTCTTT
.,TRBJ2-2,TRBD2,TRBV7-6,CASSSPTLLGGTSGGTGELFF,TGTGCCAGCAGCTCGCCCACCCTGTTGGGGGGGACTAGCGGGGGCACCGGGGAGCTGTTTTTT
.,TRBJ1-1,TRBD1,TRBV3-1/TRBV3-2,CASSPQTGLAEAFF,TGTGCCAGCAGCCCACAGACAGGGCTCGCTGAAGCTTTCTTT
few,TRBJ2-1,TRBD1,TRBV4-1,CASSQPRQGRNEQFF,TGCGCCAGCAGCCAACCTAGACAGGGTCGGAATGAGCAGTTCTTC
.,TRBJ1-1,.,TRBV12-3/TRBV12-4,CASSRGYEAFF,TGTGCCAGCAGTCGAGGGTACGAAGCTTTCTTT
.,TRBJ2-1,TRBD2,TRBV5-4,CASSLLRGTYNEQFF,TGTGCCAGCAGCTTGTTGCGGGGGACCTACAATGAGCAGTTCTTC
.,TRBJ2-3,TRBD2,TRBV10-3,CAVLAGTDTQYF,TGTGCCGTGTTAGCGGGTACAGATACGCAGTATTTT
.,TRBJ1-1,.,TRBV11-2,CASSANVGHTEAFF,TGTGCCAGCAGCGCGAACGTGGGGCACACTGAAGCTTTCTTT
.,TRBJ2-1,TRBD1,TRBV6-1,CASSGDSGTGDGDEQFF,TGTGCCAGCAGTGGGGATTCCGGGACAGGGGATGGCGATGAGCAGTTCTTC
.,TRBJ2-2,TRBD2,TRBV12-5,CASAPGTSGGAAGELFF,TGTGCTAGTGCCCCTGGGACTAGCGGGGGGGCGGCCGGGGAGCTGTTTTTT
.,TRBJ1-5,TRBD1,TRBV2,CASSDPGTGGNQPQHF,TGTGCCAGCAGTGACCCTGGGACAGGAGGCAATCAGCCCCAGCATTTT
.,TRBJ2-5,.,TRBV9,CASSLMGQGGETQYF,TGTGCCAGCAGCCTCATGGGGCAGGGAGGCGAGACCCAGTACTTC
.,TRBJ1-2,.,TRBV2,CASSRPGEPGYTF,TGTGCCAGCAGTAGACCCGGGGAACCTGGCTACACCTTC
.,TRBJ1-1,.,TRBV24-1,CATSDLRGSEAFF,TGTGCCACCAGTGATCTTCGGGGGTCTGAAGCTTTCTTT
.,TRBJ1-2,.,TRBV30,CAWSAGWAGYTF,TGTGCCTGGAGTGCAGGTTGGGCAGGCTACACCTTC
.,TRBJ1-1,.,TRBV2,CASVGVSVNTEAFF,TGTGCCAGCGTAGGGGTATCGGTTAACACTGAAGCTTTCTTT
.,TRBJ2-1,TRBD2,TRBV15,CATSRGSGGYNEQFF,TGTGCCACCAGCAGAGGTAGCGGGGGATACAATGAGCAGTTCTTC
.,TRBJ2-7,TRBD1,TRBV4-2,CASSQVTGLSYEQYF,TGTGCCAGCAGCCAAGTGACAGGGTTGTCGTACGAGCAGTACTTC
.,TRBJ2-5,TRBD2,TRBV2,CASSAGSSGSGETQYF,TGTGCCAGCAGCGCCGGGTCTAGCGGGAGTGGGGAGACCCAGTACTTC
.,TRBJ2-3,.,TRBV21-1,CASSGPRQGEKADTQYF,TGTGCCAGCAGCGGGCCGAGACAGGGAGAGAAGGCAGATACGCAGTATTTT
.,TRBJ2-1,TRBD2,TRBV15,CATSSSRLAGPYNEQFF,TGTGCCACCAGCAGTAGTCGGCTAGCGGGGCCCTACAATGAGCAGTTCTTC
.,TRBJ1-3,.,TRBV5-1,CASTGEPGNTIYF,TGCGCCAGCACAGGGGAACCTGGAAACACCATATATTTT
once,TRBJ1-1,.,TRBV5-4,CASSRLNTEAFF,TGTGCCAGCAGCCGGTTGAACACTGAAGCTTTCTTT
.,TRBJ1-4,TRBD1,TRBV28,CASSLETGTNEKLFF,TGTGCCAGCAGTTTAGAGACAGGGACAAATGAAAAACTGTTTTTT
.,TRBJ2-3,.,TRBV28,CASQQGGTDTQYF,TGTGCCAGCCAACAGGGCGGCACAGATACGCAGTATTTT
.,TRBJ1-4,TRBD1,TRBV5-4,CASSFGPGGNEKLFF,TGTGCCAGCAGCTTTGGGCCAGGGGGGAATGAAAAACTGTTTTTT
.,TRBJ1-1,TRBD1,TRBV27,CASRTQGAAFF,TGTGCCAGCAGGACACAGGGGGCAGCTTTCTTT
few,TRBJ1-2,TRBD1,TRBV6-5,CASFTNRGGYTF,TGTGCCAGCTTTACCAACAGGGGTGGCTACACCTTC
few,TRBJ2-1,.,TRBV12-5,CASGLVRSEAPRFF,TGTGCTAGTGGTTTGGTACGCTCTGAGGCCCCCCGGTTCTTC
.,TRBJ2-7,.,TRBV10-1,CASSEAGIYEQYF,TGCGCCAGCAGTGAAGCAGGAATCTACGAGCAGTACTTC
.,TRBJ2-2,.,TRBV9,CASSVDGNTGELFF,TGTGCCAGCAGCGTAGACGGTAACACCGGGGAGCTGTTTTTT
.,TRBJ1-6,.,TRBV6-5,CASSPGTAYNSPLHF,TGTGCCAGCTCGCCCGGTACGGCCTATAATTCACCCCTCCACTTT
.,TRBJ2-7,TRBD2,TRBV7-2,CASSLGLAGSYEQYF,TGTGCCAGCAGCCTCGGACTAGCGGGATCCTACGAGCAGTACTTC
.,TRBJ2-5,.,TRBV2,CASIRTASKETQYF,TGTGCCAGCATTAGGACAGCTTCCAAAGAGACCCAGTACTTC
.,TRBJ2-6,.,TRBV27,CASRSNSGANVLTF,TGTGCCAGCAGGTCTAACTCTGGGGCCAACGTCCTGACTTTC
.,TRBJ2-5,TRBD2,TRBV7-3,CASSPVGGGETQYF,TGTGCCAGCAGCCCAGTCGGGGGAGGGGAGACCCAGTACTTC
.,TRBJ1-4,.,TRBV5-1,CASSTRGEKLFF,TGCGCCAGCAGCACCAGGGGTGAAAAACTGTTTTTT
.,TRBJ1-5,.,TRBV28,CASSGGGKDQPQHF,TGTGCCAGCAGTGGCGGGGGGAAGGATCAGCCCCAGCATTTT